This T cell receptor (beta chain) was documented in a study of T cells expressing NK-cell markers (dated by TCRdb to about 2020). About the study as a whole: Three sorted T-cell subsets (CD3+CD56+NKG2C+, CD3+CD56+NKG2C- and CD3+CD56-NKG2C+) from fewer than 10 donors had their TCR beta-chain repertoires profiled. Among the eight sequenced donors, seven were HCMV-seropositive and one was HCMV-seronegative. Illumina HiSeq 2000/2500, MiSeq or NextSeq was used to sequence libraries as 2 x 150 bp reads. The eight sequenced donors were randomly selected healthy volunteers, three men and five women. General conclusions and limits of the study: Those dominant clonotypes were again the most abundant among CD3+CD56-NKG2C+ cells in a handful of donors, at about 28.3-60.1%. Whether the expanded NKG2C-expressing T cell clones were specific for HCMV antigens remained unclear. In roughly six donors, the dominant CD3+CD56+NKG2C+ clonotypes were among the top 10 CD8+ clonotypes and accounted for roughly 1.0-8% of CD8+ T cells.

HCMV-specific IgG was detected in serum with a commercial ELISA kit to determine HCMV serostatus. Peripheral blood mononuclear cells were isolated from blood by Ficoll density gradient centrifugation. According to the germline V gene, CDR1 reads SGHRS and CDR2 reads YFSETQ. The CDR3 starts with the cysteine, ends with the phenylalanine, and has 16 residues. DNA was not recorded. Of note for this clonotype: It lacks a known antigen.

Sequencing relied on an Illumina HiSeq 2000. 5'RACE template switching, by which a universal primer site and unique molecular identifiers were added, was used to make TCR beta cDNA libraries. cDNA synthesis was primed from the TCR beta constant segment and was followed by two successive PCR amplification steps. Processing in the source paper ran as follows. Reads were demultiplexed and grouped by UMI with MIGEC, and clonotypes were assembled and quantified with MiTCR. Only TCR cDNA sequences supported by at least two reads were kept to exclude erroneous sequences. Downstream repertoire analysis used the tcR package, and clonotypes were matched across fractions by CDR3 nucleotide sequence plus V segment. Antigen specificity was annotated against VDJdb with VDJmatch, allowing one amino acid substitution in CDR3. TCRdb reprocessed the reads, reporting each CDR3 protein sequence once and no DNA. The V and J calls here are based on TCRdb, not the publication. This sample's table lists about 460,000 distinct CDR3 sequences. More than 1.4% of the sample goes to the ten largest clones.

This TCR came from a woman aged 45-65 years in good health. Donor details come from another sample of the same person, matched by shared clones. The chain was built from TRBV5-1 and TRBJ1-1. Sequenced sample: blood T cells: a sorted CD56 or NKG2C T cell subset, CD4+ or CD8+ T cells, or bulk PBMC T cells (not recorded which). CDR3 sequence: CASSLVNVRLNTEAFF.